The subject of this entry is one T cell receptor beta chain. Its specificity is not known. V dropped 4 bases and J dropped 9 bases, with 17 bases sitting between them. The CDR3 has 14 residues. Per germline, CDR1 SGHNT and CDR2 YYREEE (reference sequence). cDNA serving as the sequencing template came from extracted, reverse transcribed RNA. Generated by immunoSEQ multiplex PCR, the TCRdb table keeps only in-frame clones and is missing some. The sample has roughly 30,000 clones; around two thirds are singletons. This specimen belongs to a study of CD8+ T cells in alopecia areata. Study-wide results and caveats: Scalp samples also contribute reads from the resident alphabeta T cells found in normal skin. It was less clear whether patients shared TCRs than it was in mice, possibly because of HLA.

The chain uses TRBV5-4 and TRBJ2-1, with a tentative D call TRBD1 (6 bases). The sequenced sample was NKG2D-high CD8+ T cells sorted from blood. The sequence was obtained from a human donor with alopecia areata. Here the CDR3 DNA reads TGTGCCAGCAGCCTCTTCGCCAGGGGTGGTGAGCAGTTCTTC. Its protein product is CASSLFARGGEQFF.